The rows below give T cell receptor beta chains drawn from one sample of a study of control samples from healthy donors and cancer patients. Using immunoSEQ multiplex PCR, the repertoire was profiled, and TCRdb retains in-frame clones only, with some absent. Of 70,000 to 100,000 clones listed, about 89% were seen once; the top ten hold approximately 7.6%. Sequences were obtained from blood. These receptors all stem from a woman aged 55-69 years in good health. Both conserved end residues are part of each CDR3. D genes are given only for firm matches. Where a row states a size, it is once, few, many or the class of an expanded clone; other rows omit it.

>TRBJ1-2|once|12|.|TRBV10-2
TGCGCCAGCCGAGTGGGGGAGGCTGGCTACACCTTC
CASRVGEAGYTF
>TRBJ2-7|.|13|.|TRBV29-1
TGCAGCGCTAGTGGAGTGGGAGGCGACGAGCAGTACTTC
CSASGVGGDEQYF
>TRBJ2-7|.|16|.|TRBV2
TGTGCCAGCAGTGGTCCTACAGGGTCTCGCTCCTACGAGCAGTACTTC
CASSGPTGSRSYEQYF
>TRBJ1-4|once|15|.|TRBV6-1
TGTGCCAGCAGTGAGCAGGGGATGACTAATGAAAAACTGTTTTTT
CASSEQGMTNEKLFF
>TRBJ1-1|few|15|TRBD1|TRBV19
TGTGCCAGTAGTATGGACAGGGGGGTTAATACTGAAGCTTTCTTT
CASSMDRGVNTEAFF
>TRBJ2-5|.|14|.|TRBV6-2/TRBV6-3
TGTGCCAGCAGCCTACAGATCACCCAAGAGACCCAGTACTTC
CASSLQITQETQYF
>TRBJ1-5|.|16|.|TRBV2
TGTGCCAGCAGATCCTCTGACTCGAGGGGGAATCAGCCCCAGCATTTT
CASRSSDSRGNQPQHF
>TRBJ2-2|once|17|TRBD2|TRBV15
TGTGCCACCAGCAGGGAGGGTAGCGGGAGTATCACCGGGGAGCTGTTTTTT
CATSREGSGSITGELFF
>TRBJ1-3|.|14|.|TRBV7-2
TGTGCCAGCAGCTCACCGGGACTAGAAAACACCATATATTTT
CASSSPGLENTIYF
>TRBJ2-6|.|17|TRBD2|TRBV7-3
TGTGCCAGCAGCTTATTGGGCGGGAGCTCTGGGGCCAACGTCCTGACTTTC
CASSLLGGSSGANVLTF
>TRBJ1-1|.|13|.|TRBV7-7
TGTGCCAGCAGCTTAGACAGGGACACTGAAGCTTTCTTT
CASSLDRDTEAFF
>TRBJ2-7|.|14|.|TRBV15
TGTGCCACCAGCAGAGGGGGGGACAGCTACGAGCAGTACTTC
CATSRGGDSYEQYF
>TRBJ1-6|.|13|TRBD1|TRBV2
TGTGCCAGCAAGCGACAGGGGATCTCACCCCTCCACTTT
CASKRQGISPLHF
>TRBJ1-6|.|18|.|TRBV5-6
TGTGCCAGCAGCTTGGGGCCTCCGGGGAGAGCCTATAATTCACCCCTCCACTTT
CASSLGPPGRAYNSPLHF
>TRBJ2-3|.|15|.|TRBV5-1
TGCGCCAGCAGCTTACCGCAGCGGAGCACAGATACGCAGTATTTT
CASSLPQRSTDTQYF
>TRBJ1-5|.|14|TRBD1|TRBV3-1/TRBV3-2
TGTGCCAGCAGCCAAGGGACAGGGGATCAGCCCCAGCATTTT
CASSQGTGDQPQHF
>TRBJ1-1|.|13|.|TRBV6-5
TGTGCCAACCGAAGAGGACGGGACACTGAAGCTTTCTTT
CANRRGRDTEAFF
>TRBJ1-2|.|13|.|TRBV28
TGTGCCAGCAGCCAGACGGTAAACTATGGCTACACCTTC
CASSQTVNYGYTF
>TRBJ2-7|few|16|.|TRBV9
TGTGCCAGCAGCGCACAAGCCGGGCCAAACCCCTACGAGCAGTACTTC
CASSAQAGPNPYEQYF
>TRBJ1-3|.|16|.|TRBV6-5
TGTGCCAGCAGTTACCGAACAGGGCACTCTGGAAACACCATATATTTT
CASSYRTGHSGNTIYF
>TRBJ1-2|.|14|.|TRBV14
TGTGCCAGCAGCCAAGTAGACGGGCCGGAGGGCTACACCTTC
CASSQVDGPEGYTF
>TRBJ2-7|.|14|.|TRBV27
TGCGCCAGCAGTTTATTTGGGGGCTCCTACGAGCAGTACTTC
CASSLFGGSYEQYF
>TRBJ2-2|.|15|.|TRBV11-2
TGTGCCAGCAGCGGTTCGGGGTATAGTGCCGGGGAGCTGTTTTTT
CASSGSGYSAGELFF
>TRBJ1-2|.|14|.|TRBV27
TGTGCCAGCAGTTCCCCGGACAGAGCAGGCGGCTACACCTTC
CASSSPDRAGGYTF
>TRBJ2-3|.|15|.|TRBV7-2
TGTGCCAGCAGCTTACGGTCCGGGGGCGGAGATACGCAGTATTTT
CASSLRSGGGDTQYF
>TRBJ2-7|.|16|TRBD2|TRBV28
TGTGCCAGCAGTACCTCTAGCGGGAGTTTTAACTACGAGCAGTACTTC
CASSTSSGSFNYEQYF
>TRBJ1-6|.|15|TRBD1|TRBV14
TGTGCCAGCAGCCAGCCGACAGGGTCCCTATCACCCCTCCACTTT
CASSQPTGSLSPLHF
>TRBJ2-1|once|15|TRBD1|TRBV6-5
TGTGCCAGCAGTTATCGGTCAGGGGGCTACAATGAGCAGTTCTTC
CASSYRSGGYNEQFF
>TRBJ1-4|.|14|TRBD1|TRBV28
TGTGCCAGCAGCCCCGGGACAGGGGGCGAAAAACTGTTTTTT
CASSPGTGGEKLFF
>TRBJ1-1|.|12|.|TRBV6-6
TGTGCGTTGGGGCGAGGAGATGCTGAAGCTTTCTTT
CALGRGDAEAFF
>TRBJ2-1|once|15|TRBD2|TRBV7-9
TGTGCCAGCAGCTTAGTAGGCGGGGGGGCCGATGAGCAGTTCTTC
CASSLVGGGADEQFF
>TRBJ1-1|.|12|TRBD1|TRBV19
TGTGCCGCCCAGGGGGGGCAGTCTGAAGCTTTCTTT
CAAQGGQSEAFF
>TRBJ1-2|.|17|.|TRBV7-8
TGTGCCAGCAGCAAGAATTTCATAGTAGGGGACAACTATGGCTACACCTTC
CASSKNFIVGDNYGYTF
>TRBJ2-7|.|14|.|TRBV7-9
TGTGCCAGCAGCCCGAACCTCAAGTTTGGCGAGCAGTACTTC
CASSPNLKFGEQYF
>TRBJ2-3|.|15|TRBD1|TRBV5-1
TGCGCCAGCAGCCACCAGACAGGGTACACAGATACGCAGTATTTT
CASSHQTGYTDTQYF
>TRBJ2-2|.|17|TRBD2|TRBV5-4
TGTGCCAGCACCAAGGGACTAGCGGGGGTGAACACCGGGGAGCTGTTTTTT
CASTKGLAGVNTGELFF
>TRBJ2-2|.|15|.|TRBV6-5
TGTGCCAGCAGTTCCCTCCGTCAGGGCCGACTTAAGCTGTTTTTT
CASSSLRQGRLKLFF
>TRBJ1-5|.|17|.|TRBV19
TGTGCCAGTAGTATAGCTGAAACCCCTTATAGCAATCAGCCCCAGCATTTT
CASSIAETPYSNQPQHF
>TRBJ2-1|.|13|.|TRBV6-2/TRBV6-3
TGTGCCAGCAGTTACGGTAGGCTGAATGAGCAGTTCTTC
CASSYGRLNEQFF
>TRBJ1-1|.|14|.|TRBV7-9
TGTGCCAGCACCCTTGGGACACTTAACACTGAAGCTTTCTTT
CASTLGTLNTEAFF
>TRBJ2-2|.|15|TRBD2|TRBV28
TGTGCCAGCACTAGCGGGAGCGGGAACACCGGGGAGCTGTTTTTT
CASTSGSGNTGELFF
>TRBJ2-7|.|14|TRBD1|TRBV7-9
TGTGCCAGCAGTTCGGGACAGGGGTTCCACGAGCAGTACTTC
CASSSGQGFHEQYF
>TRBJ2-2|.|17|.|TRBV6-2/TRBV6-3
TGTGCCAGCAGTCAGCTATCTGGGCGGGGCCGCCGCGGGGAGCTGTTTTTT
CASSQLSGRGRRGELFF
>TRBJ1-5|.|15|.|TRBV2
TGTGCCAGCAGTGGGGGGGGCAGGGGTGGTCAGCCCCAGCATTTT
CASSGGGRGGQPQHF
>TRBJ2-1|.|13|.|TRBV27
TGTGCCAGCAGTTTAATCCGATCTGGTGAGCAGTTCTTC
CASSLIRSGEQFF
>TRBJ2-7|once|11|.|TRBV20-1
TGCAGTGCACCAACTAGTTACGAGCAGTACTTC
CSAPTSYEQYF
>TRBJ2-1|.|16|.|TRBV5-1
TGCGCCAGCAGCTTGGAGCCCGGGAGCTCCTACAATGAGCAGTTCTTC
CASSLEPGSSYNEQFF
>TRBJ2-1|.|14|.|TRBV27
TGTGCCAGCAGTTTACGGCCCCCCGGAGATGAGCAGTTCTTC
CASSLRPPGDEQFF
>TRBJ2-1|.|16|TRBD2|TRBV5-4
TGTGCCAGCAGGGACCCGGGGGGGGGCTCCTACAATGAGCAGTTCTTC
CASRDPGGGSYNEQFF
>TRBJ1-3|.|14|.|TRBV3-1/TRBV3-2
TGTGCCAGCAGCCACAGGGGTTGGGGAAACACCATATATTTT
CASSHRGWGNTIYF
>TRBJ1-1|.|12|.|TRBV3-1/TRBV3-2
TGTGCCAGCAGCCAAGGGGACACTGAAGCTTTCTTT
CASSQGDTEAFF
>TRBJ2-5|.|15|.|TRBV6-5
TGTGCCAGCAGTTACTCGCTAGGGTACCAAGAGACCCAGTACTTC
CASSYSLGYQETQYF
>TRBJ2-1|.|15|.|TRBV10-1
TGCGCCAGCAGTCAGCCCGGGACCCCCTACAATGAGCAGTTCTTC
CASSQPGTPYNEQFF